The 5 T cell receptor beta chains in this list originate from one sample, sequenced in a study of cytomegalovirus exposure and HLA in healthy donors. PCR primers comprised 60 Vbeta and 13 Jbeta primers. Using immunoSEQ multiplex PCR, the repertoire was profiled, and TCRdb retains in-frame clones only, with some absent. The top ten clones hold about 2% of a sample with about 160,000 clones, around 88% of them seen once. Source material: PBMCs. The source is a woman aged 18-30 years in good health and CMV-seronegative.

The rearrangement links TRBV11-2 to TRBJ2-7; TRBD2 is a possible D gene (6 bases). The V gene's germline CDR1 is SGHAT and CDR2 FQNNGV. The V gene lost 5 bases and the J gene lost 3 bases, with 14 bases spanning the gap. The CDR3 loop spans 14 amino acids. The DNA of the CDR3 is TGTGCCAGCAGCCCCCCGGGGGTTAGCTACGAGCAGTACTTC. It codes for CASSPPGVSYEQYF. The variable domain in full, completed from reference TRBV11-2 and TRBJ2-7, reads EAGVAQSPRYKIIEKRQSVAFWCNPISGHATLYWYQQILGQGPKLLIQFQNNGVVDDSQLPKDRFSAERLKGVDSTLKIQPAKLEDSAVYLCASSPPGVSYEQYFGPGTRLTVT.

The chain uses TRBV27 and TRBJ2-3, with TRBD2 matching 9 bases. The CDR3 runs to 17 residues. The germline V gene has CDR1 MNHEY and CDR2 SMNVEV (reference sequence). V was pared by 5 bases and J by 0 bases, with 9 bases of the junction left unmatched. CDR3 in DNA: TGTGCCAGCAGTCTAATAGCGGGAGCCTCAAGCACAGATACGCAGTATTTT. It encodes CASSLIAGASSTDTQYF.

The chain combines TRBV2 with TRBJ1-2, with D unclear. The CDR3 covers 12 residues. Trimming shortened V by 1 base and J by 7 bases, and 7 bases separated the two germline ends. Per the germline V gene, CDR1 is SNHLY and CDR2 is FYNNEI. CDR3 nucleotides: TGTGCCAGCAGTGAAGGAGGTTTTGGCTACACCTTC. This codes for CASSEGGFGYTF.

This clone was recorded a few times. The J gene is TRBJ2-1, the V gene TRBV7-2, with 7 nucleotides matching TRBD2. V lost 5 bases, J lost 14 bases, and 18 bases stayed unmatched. This CDR3 is 15 amino acids long. Germline CDR1 and CDR2: SGHTA and FQGNSA. The CDR3 DNA reads as TGTGCCAGCAGCCTACCCCAGCGGGGAGCCAGTGTGGAGTTCTTC. It translates to CASSLPQRGASVEFF.

A remark on this clone: Additional DNA sequences in this sample encode the identical CDR3. The V and J genes are TRBV18 and TRBJ2-5; D gene uncertain. The CDR3 is made up of 11 amino acids. Germline V gene sequence: CDR1 KGHSH, CDR2 LQKENI. V lost 3 bases and J lost 5, with 4 bases in between. CDR3 in DNA: TGTGCCAGCTCACCCGGGGAGACCCAGTACTTC. Translation gives CASSPGETQYF.